These 23 T cell receptor beta chains originate from one sample sequenced in a study of CD4 T cells in relation to SARS-CoV-2 and coronaviruses. These TCRs' antigens remain unknown. Unexposed donor CD4+ T cells date from about 2011-2019, before the COVID-19 pandemic. Isolation of CD4+ T cells took place after around eleven days in culture. TCRdb keeps only in-frame clones here, not all; method: immunoSEQ multiplex PCR. The sample lists under 25,000 clones, roughly 74% occurring once. Material: CD4+ T cells from PBMCs, cultured in vitro. The receptors were gathered from a human donor in good health.

The rearrangement uses TRBV18 and TRBJ2-1; tentative D call: TRBD2 (5 bases). The V gene lost 1 base and the J gene lost 9 bases, with 10 bases spanning the gap. Germline V lookup: CDR1 KGHSH, CDR2 LQKENI. CDR3 length equals 13 residues. The CDR3 loop is CASSPRESGEQFF. In DNA form, the CDR3 reads TGTGCCAGCTCACCACGGGAGAGTGGTGAGCAGTTCTTC.

The chain employs TRBV6-5 and TRBJ2-7; no reliable D call. Germline V gives CDR1 MNHEY, CDR2 SVGAGI. The CDR3 totals 16 residues. The V end lost 0 bases, the J end lost 4 bases, and 16 bases lay between the germline ends. The CDR3 reads CASSYSAGAEEYEQYF. In nucleotides, the CDR3 is TGTGCCAGCAGTTACTCGGCAGGCGCCGAAGAGTACGAGCAGTACTTC.

The genes are TRBV30 and TRBJ2-1; either TRBD1 or TRBD2 may fit D (6 bases each). V was cut by 2 bases and J by 8 bases, with 16 bases left in between. The V gene's germline CDR1 is GTSNPN and CDR2 SVGIG (reference sequence). CDR3 length: 14 amino acids. DNA for the CDR3: TGTGCCTGGAGTAGGGGGGAGCATTCCCATGAGCAGTTCTTC. It is translated as CAWSRGEHSHEQFF.

V is TRBV5-1 and J is TRBJ1-2, with 9 bases matching TRBD1. Trimming cost V 4 bases and J 8 bases; bases outside gene matches: 9. Per germline, CDR1 SGHRS and CDR2 YFSETQ. The CDR3 extends over 14 amino acids. In DNA form, the CDR3 reads TGCGCCAGCAGCAATGACAGGGGGGATGGAGGCTACACCTTC. This encodes CASSNDRGDGGYTF. The full variable domain, in which reference TRBV5-1 and TRBJ1-2 provide the parts outside the CDR3, is KAGVTQTPRYLIKTRGQQVTLSCSPISGHRSVSWYQQTPGQGLQFLFEYFSETQRNKGNFPGRFSGRQFSNSRSEMNVSTLELGDSALYLCASSNDRGDGGYTFGSGTRLTVV.

The table lists this clone with a count of one. The chain links TRBV14 to TRBJ1-1; D call uncertain. V was clipped by 3 bases and J by 1 base, with 9 bases between them. Per germline, CDR1 SGHDN and CDR2 FVKESK. There are 14 residues in the CDR3. The CDR3 DNA follows: TGTGCCAGCAGCCATCTTTTCAGGAACACTGAAGCTTTCTTT. It specifies CASSHLFRNTEAFF. Complete variable domain (other parts from reference TRBV14 and TRBJ1-1): EAGVTQFPSHSVIEKGQTVTLRCDPISGHDNLYWYRRVMGKEIKFLLHFVKESKQDESGMPNNRFLAERTGGTYSTLKVQPAELEDSGVYFCASSHLFRNTEAFFGQGTRLTVV.

The rearrangement uses TRBV11-2 and TRBJ2-7, with D unclear. Germline assignment: CDR1 SGHAT and CDR2 FQNNGV. Trimming removed 1 base at V and 2 bases at J, with 9 bases between. The CDR3 is made up of 14 amino acids. The CDR3 region is CASSLGRSTYEQYF. The CDR3 DNA follows: TGTGCCAGCAGCTTAGGACGGTCAACCTACGAGCAGTACTTC.

The chain carries TRBV24-1 and TRBJ1-1, with D unclear. The V and J ends lost 4 bases and 6 bases respectively, with 8 bases between them. CDR1 and CDR2 from the germline V gene are KGHDR and SFDVKD. CDR3 length equals 12 residues. CDR3 residues: CATSDSDSEAFF. CDR3 in DNA: TGTGCCACCAGTGACTCTGACTCTGAAGCTTTCTTT.

This sequence joins TRBV5-4 and TRBJ2-2, with unresolved D. V gave up 0 bases and J gave up 8 bases, with 11 bases separating them. Germline V CDR1 and CDR2: SGHNT, YYREEE (reference sequence). The CDR3 consists of 14 residues. This chain's CDR3 is CASSLDLSPGELFF. The CDR3 DNA reads as TGTGCCAGCAGCTTGGACCTATCTCCGGGGGAGCTGTTTTTT.

The chain carries TRBV6-5 and TRBJ2-7; 9 bases are shared with TRBD2. With V trimmed by 7 bases and J by 3 bases, 10 bases remained unmatched. Germline lookup yields CDR1 MNHEY and CDR2 SVGAGI. The length of the CDR3 is 15 residues. The CDR3: CASTPREGQFYEQYF. The CDR3 DNA reads as TGTGCCAGCACTCCGCGGGAGGGCCAGTTCTACGAGCAGTACTTC.

This chain links TRBV4-1 with TRBJ2-7; D is ambiguous. V lost 1 base, J lost 5 bases, and 21 bases lay in between. The CDR3 is 17 amino acids. CDR1 MGHRA and CDR2 YSYEKL come from the germline V gene. DNA of the CDR3: TGCGCCAGCAGCCAAGCTTTCTCCTCGACCGTCCGGAACGAGCAGTACTTC. Its translation: CASSQAFSSTVRNEQYF.

This sequence joins TRBV27 and TRBJ2-5; D may match TRBD1 or TRBD2 (6 bases each). Trimming took 2 bases from V and 7 from J, leaving 17 bases between them. The CDR3 has 15 amino acids. In germline, CDR1 is MNHEY, CDR2 SMNVEV (reference sequence). CDR3 nucleotide sequence: TGTGCCAGCAGTTTAACCCTGGGGGGCCCAAGGACCCAGTACTTC. The encoded protein is CASSLTLGGPRTQYF.

The gene calls are TRBV7-2 and TRBJ2-7; D not certain. Per germline, CDR1 SGHTA and CDR2 FQGNSA. Deletions cut 2 bases from V and 3 bases from J, with 14 bases between. This CDR3 is built from 15 residues. The CDR3 nucleotides are TGTGCCAGCAGCTTAAGTGTGGGGATAGACTACGAGCAGTACTTC. Translating gives CASSLSVGIDYEQYF.

The chain combines TRBV19 with TRBJ1-5; D remains unclear. Trimming left V 2 bases short and J 5 bases short, with 10 bases between. The CDR3 is made up of 14 amino acids. Germline V lookup: CDR1 LNHDA, CDR2 SQIVND (reference sequence). CDR3 DNA sequence: TGTGCCAGTAGTATATCTCTGGGTTATCAGCCCCAGCATTTT. It encodes CASSISLGYQPQHF.

This clone turned up a few times. The gene calls are TRBV30 and TRBJ2-2; maybe TRBD2 (5 bases). The CDR3 spans 15 residues. V was cut by 0 bases and J by 5 bases, with 13 bases left in between. Germline V CDR1 and CDR2: GTSNPN, SVGIG (reference sequence). Here the CDR3 reads CAWSVAGGSTGELFF. CDR3 in DNA: TGTGCCTGGAGTGTGGCAGGAGGTTCTACCGGGGAGCTGTTTTTT.

V gene TRBV4-2 combines with J gene TRBJ2-3, with 16 positions matching TRBD2. In germline, CDR1 is LGHNA, CDR2 YNFKEQ. V lost 0 bases, J lost 2 bases, and 8 bases stayed unmatched. The CDR3 runs to 20 residues. The CDR3 sequence: CASSQDWGTSGRAHTDTQYF. CDR3 sequence (DNA): TGTGCCAGCAGCCAAGATTGGGGGACTAGCGGGAGGGCCCACACAGATACGCAGTATTTT.

The CDR3 reads CASSPDRGRANEKLFF. CDR3 DNA sequence: TGTGCCAGCAGCCCGGACAGGGGTCGGGCTAATGAAAAACTGTTTTTT. The J gene is TRBJ1-4, the V gene TRBV5-4, with 9 positions matching TRBD1. The CDR3 sequence is 16 residues long. Unmatched junction bases numbered 7, after V lost 4 bases and J lost 3 bases. Germline V CDR1 and CDR2: SGHNT, YYREEE (reference sequence).

The V and J genes are TRBV3-1 (or the pseudogene TRBV3-2) and TRBJ2-5, with D perhaps TRBD1 (5 bases). The length of the CDR3 is 13 residues. V lost 4 bases to trimming and J lost 5 bases, with 11 bases between them. Germline V gene lookup returns CDR1 LGHDT and CDR2 YNNKEL (reference sequence). The CDR3 loop is CASSPLGLETQYF. CDR3 in DNA: TGTGCCAGCAGCCCGCTGGGGCTGGAGACCCAGTACTTC.

V and J are TRBV15 and TRBJ2-5; 11 bases map to TRBD2. Germline-derived CDR1 and CDR2 are LNHNV and YYDKDF (reference sequence). This CDR3 is 19 amino acids long. V gave up 8 bases and J gave up 6 bases; unmatched junction bases: 23. The CDR3 sequence is CATSRRQGATSGSRKTQYF. The CDR3 DNA is TGTGCCACCTCCAGGAGACAGGGAGCTACTAGCGGGAGTCGGAAGACCCAGTACTTC.

The chain recombines TRBV18 with TRBJ2-2; D unresolved. The CDR3 runs to 13 residues. V lost 3 bases, J lost 2 bases, and 4 bases lay in between. CDR1 is KGHSH, CDR2 LQKENI, per germline. In DNA form, the CDR3 reads TGTGCCAGCTCACCGAGAAACACCGGGGAGCTGTTTTTT. It is translated as CASSPRNTGELFF.

V usage is TRBV2 and J usage is TRBJ1-4; D remains unclear. In germline, CDR1 is SNHLY, CDR2 FYNNEI. Deletions cut 5 bases from V and 0 bases from J, with 7 bases between. The CDR3 is 14 amino acids. The CDR3 DNA follows: TGTGCCAGCAGTAGGGTCACAACTAATGAAAAACTGTTTTTT. Amino acid sequence: CASSRVTTNEKLFF.

The chain carries TRBV5-4 and TRBJ2-3; D gene uncertain. The CDR3 consists of 15 residues. V was clipped by 2 bases and J by 2 bases, with 12 bases between them. CDR1 and CDR2 from the germline V gene are SGHNT and YYREEE (reference sequence). The CDR3 region is CASSLGERITDTQYF. The CDR3 nucleotides read TGTGCCAGCAGCTTAGGTGAAAGAATCACAGATACGCAGTATTTT.

The chain combines TRBV6-1 with TRBJ2-2; no firm D call. With 0 bases removed from V and 5 bases from J, the gap between germline ends came to 7 bases. The CDR3 loop spans 14 amino acids. Germline loops: CDR1 MNHNS, CDR2 SASEGT. Here the CDR3 DNA reads TGTGCCAGCAGTGAAGCTCCAGAAACCGGGGAGCTGTTTTTT. Translation: CASSEAPETGELFF.

The genes are TRBV7-2 and TRBJ1-2; tentatively, D is TRBD1 (5 bases). V was clipped by 7 bases and J by 7 bases, with 22 bases between them. Per the germline V gene, CDR1 is SGHTA and CDR2 is FQGNSA. CDR3 size: 15 residues. CDR3 sequence (DNA): TGTGCCAGCACTCCCACCGGGACGGACTTAAGTGGCTACACCTTC. Protein sequence: CASTPTGTDLSGYTF.